The 14 T cell receptor beta chains below were found in one sample sequenced in a study of radiotherapy plus CTLA-4 blockade in lung cancer. Repertoires were generated with immunoSEQ multiplex PCR, while TCRdb's copy carries only in-frame clones and drops some. The repertoire holds about 80,000 clones, with about 78% as singletons. Here the sequenced sample was peripheral blood, taken from a patient treated with radiotherapy plus ipilimumab. These TCRs come from a human donor with non-small cell lung cancer whose response to radiotherapy plus ipilimumab could not be evaluated. Some clones in this sample may be carry-over from other donors' samples.

The rearrangement links TRBV11-3 to TRBJ2-3; D might be TRBD1 (8 bases). Germline-derived CDR1 and CDR2 are SGHNT and YENEEA. The length of the CDR3 is 16 residues. The germline V and J ends were trimmed by 4 bases and 3 bases, with 17 bases remaining between them. CDR3 sequence: CASSSGGGGTTDTQYF. In nucleotides, the CDR3 is TGTGCCAGCAGCTCAGGGGGCGGGGGTACGACAGATACGCAGTATTTT.

This clone was observed a single time. This chain joins TRBV10-1 and TRBJ2-5; TRBD1 matches at 8 bases. The length of the CDR3 is 16 residues. The V gene's germline CDR1 is WNHNN and CDR2 SYGVQD (reference sequence). Unmatched junction bases numbered 6, after V lost 3 bases and J lost 0 bases. As DNA, the CDR3 is TGCGCCAGCAGTGACCCAGGGGGCCGGAACCAAGAGACCCAGTACTTC. Its protein is CASSDPGGRNQETQYF.

The rearrangement links TRBV20-1 to TRBJ2-2; no definite D call. This CDR3 comprises 11 residues. V lost 6 bases and J 4 bases, leaving 6 bases between the germline ends. Per the germline V gene, CDR1 is DFQATT and CDR2 is SNEGSKA (reference sequence). The chain's CDR3 is CSASSTGELFF. The CDR3 region has the DNA TGCAGTGCCTCTTCCACCGGGGAGCTGTTTTTT.

The chain employs TRBV7-9 and TRBJ2-1; 7 bases fit TRBD2. Looked up from germline, CDR1 is SEHNR and CDR2 is FQNEAQ (reference sequence). After removal of 3 bases from V and 6 bases from J, the junction contained 2 bases not matched to a gene. The CDR3 has 13 amino acids. CDR3 in DNA: TGTGCCAGCAGCTTCTCGGGGGGCAATGAGCAGTTCTTC. This translates into CASSFSGGNEQFF.

The chain combines TRBV7-9 with TRBJ1-1, with D unclear. The V gene lost 5 bases and the J gene lost 7 bases, with 17 bases spanning the gap. This CDR3 is built from 14 residues. The germline V gene has CDR1 SEHNR and CDR2 FQNEAQ (reference sequence). CDR3 coding DNA: TGTGCCAGCAGCCTCGCCCCGACACTTTATGAAGCTTTCTTT. Protein product: CASSLAPTLYEAFF.

This clone was counted a single time. In DNA, the CDR3 is TGTGCCAGCTCACCTACTAGAACCGGTTGGAACACCGGGGAGCTGTTTTTT. Translated: CASSPTRTGWNTGELFF. The chain combines TRBV18 with TRBJ2-2, with D possibly matching TRBD2 (5 bases). Germline V gene lookup returns CDR1 KGHSH and CDR2 LQKENI. Trimming took off 3 bases at V and 1 base at J, with 15 bases between the two ends. The CDR3 consists of 17 residues. The full variable domain, completed using reference TRBV18 and TRBJ2-2, is NAGVMQNPRHLVRRRGQEARLRCSPMKGHSHVYWYRQLPEEGLKFMVYLQKENIIDESGMPKERFSAEFPKEGPSILRIQQVVRGDSAAYFCASSPTRTGWNTGELFFGEGSRLTVL.

Points on this clone: Other DNA sequences of this sample code for an identical CDR3. The chain has TRBV5-1 and TRBJ2-2; D perhaps matches TRBD2 (6 bases). The CDR3 length is 15 residues. Germline V gene lookup returns CDR1 SGHRS and CDR2 YFSETQ. The V gene lost 4 bases and the J gene lost 5 bases, with 15 bases spanning the gap. The CDR3 protein is CASSLGLFATGELFF. CDR3 DNA sequence: TGCGCCAGCAGCCTCGGACTATTTGCTACCGGGGAGCTGTTTTTT.

The chain uses TRBV10-3 and TRBJ1-3; 8 nucleotides agree with TRBD1. From germline, CDR1 is ENHRY and CDR2 SYGVKD. The V gene end was trimmed by 6 bases and the J gene end by 2 bases; junction bases not matched to a gene: 12. CDR3 length: 17 residues. The CDR3 DNA sequence: TGTGCCATCAGCCTATCCTGGACAGGGAGTGCTGGAAACACCATATATTTT. Amino acid sequence: CAISLSWTGSAGNTIYF.

The rearrangement links TRBV28 to TRBJ1-2; 7 nucleotides agree with TRBD1. J gave up 4 bases and V 5 bases, and 16 bases lay outside the gene matches. The CDR3 consists of 17 residues. The germline V gene encodes CDR1 MDHEN and CDR2 SYDVKM. The CDR3 coding sequence is TGTGCCAGCAGTCTCCCCACCTCCGGGACAGATATCTATGGCTACACCTTC. Protein sequence: CASSLPTSGTDIYGYTF.

This clone showed up just once. CDR3 DNA sequence: TGTGCCAGCAGCTTCCGACAGGGTTGGGACAATGAGCAGTTCTTC. This encodes CASSFRQGWDNEQFF. The rearrangement links TRBV11-3 to TRBJ2-1; 7 nucleotides align to TRBD1. The ends lost 3 bases at V and 5 bases at J; junction bases unmatched: 7. CDR3 size: 15 residues. Germline V gives CDR1 SGHNT, CDR2 YENEEA.

J is TRBJ1-1 and V is TRBV5-1, with 9 bases identical to TRBD1. The CDR3 loop spans 14 amino acids. Germline V gene lookup returns CDR1 SGHRS and CDR2 YFSETQ. J gave up 4 bases and V 4 bases, and 5 bases lay outside the gene matches. The CDR3 spells CASSDTGGTTEAFF. The CDR3 DNA reads TGCGCCAGCAGCGATACAGGGGGCACCACTGAAGCTTTCTTT.

As to this clone: Other nucleotide sequences from this sample produce the same CDR3. The CDR3 here is CASSIRGVGTEAFF. The CDR3 region has the DNA TGTGCCAGTAGTATACGGGGGGTTGGGACTGAAGCTTTCTTT. The chain uses TRBV19 and TRBJ1-1; the D gene is possibly TRBD1 (5 bases). CDR1 and CDR2 from the germline V gene are LNHDA and SQIVND (reference sequence). V lost 2 bases and J lost 5, with 12 bases in between. This CDR3 spans 14 amino acids.

V usage is TRBV9 and J usage is TRBJ2-3; possible D gene TRBD1, 5 bases. Germline V gene data show CDR1 as SGDLS and CDR2 as YYNGEE. This CDR3 spans 14 amino acids. V lost 0 bases to trimming and J lost 2 bases, with 7 bases between them. CDR3 loop: CASSVAGNTDTQYF. CDR3 nucleotides: TGTGCCAGCAGCGTAGCAGGGAACACAGATACGCAGTATTTT.

The rearrangement links TRBV5-1 to TRBJ1-5; D might be TRBD1 (6 bases). The CDR3 length is 17 residues. The germline CDR1 and CDR2 sequences are SGHRS and YFSETQ. Deletions cut 2 bases from V and 4 bases from J, with 19 bases between. Here the CDR3 DNA reads TGCGCCAGCAGCTTTTTCCCCCGGGACACAGGGAATCAGCCCCAGCATTTT. Translating gives CASSFFPRDTGNQPQHF.